The present TCR beta chain was sequenced within a study of blood T cell repertoires in COVID-19. Whole-study context: Acute and convalescent COVID-19 samples came from the United States, Italy and Spain. PBMCs, B-cell-depleted T cells, or T cells provided the cDNA or gDNA that made up the material.

Participants' own reports of clinical history determined their cohort assignment. Recovered status applied to Cohort 3 donors who had two consecutive negative PCRs. It also applied to those with clearance or with symptom resolution. With 6 bases clipped from V and 2 bases from J, the junction kept 4 bases outside the gene matches. The length of the CDR3 is 13 residues. The repertoire was sequenced with immunoSEQ multiplex PCR; TCRdb's copy has only in-frame clones and lacks some. The repertoire includes over 200,000 clones, around 85% of them detected once, and around 20% sits in the top ten. The specimen was PBMCs or T cells enriched from blood (not recorded which). The TCR was taken from a middle-aged man who had recovered from COVID-19. The V call is TRBV12-3 or TRBV12-4, the J call TRBJ2-7; TRBD1 matches at 7 bases. Here the CDR3 DNA reads TGTGCCAGCAGCCGGGACAGACCCTACGAGCAGTACTTC. Its translation: CASSRDRPYEQYF.